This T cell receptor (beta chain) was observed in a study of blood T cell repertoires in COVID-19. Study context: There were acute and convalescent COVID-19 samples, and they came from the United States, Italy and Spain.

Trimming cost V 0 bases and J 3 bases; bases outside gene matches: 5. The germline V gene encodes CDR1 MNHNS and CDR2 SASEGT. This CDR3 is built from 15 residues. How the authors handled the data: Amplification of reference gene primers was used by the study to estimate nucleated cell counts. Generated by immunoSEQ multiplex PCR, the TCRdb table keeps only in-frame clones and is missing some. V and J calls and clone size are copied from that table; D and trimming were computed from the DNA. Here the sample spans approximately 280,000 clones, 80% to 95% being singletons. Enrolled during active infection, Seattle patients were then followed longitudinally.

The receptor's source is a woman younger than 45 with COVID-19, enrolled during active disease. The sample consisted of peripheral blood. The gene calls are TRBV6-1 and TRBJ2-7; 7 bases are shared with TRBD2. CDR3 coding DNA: TGTGCCAGCAGTGAAGCGGGGAGGGGTGTCTACGAGCAGTACTTC. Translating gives CASSEAGRGVYEQYF.